Shown below are 24 T cell receptor beta chains from a single sample sequenced in a study of T-cell reconstitution after alpha-beta-depleted transplantation in children. Preparation of the TCRbeta library involved a method that used unique molecular identifiers. TCRdb called the PCR reads again in MiXCR, with one record for every CDR3 protein. The table shows about 240,000 distinct CDR3 sequences, with 25% occurring only once. The source was PBMCs, collected before TCRalphabeta/CD19-depleted stem cell transplant. The receptors were gathered from a girl aged 2 to 10 with Fanconi anemia, due to receive a stem cell transplant.

The chain joins TRBV2 to TRBJ2-7; D ambiguous. CDR3 length: 16 residues. Deletions cut 5 bases from V and 0 bases from J, with 17 bases between. Germline V gene sequence: CDR1 SNHLY, CDR2 FYNNEI. CDR3 in amino acids: CASSKENQRSSYEQYF. DNA for the CDR3: TGTGCCAGCAGTAAGGAAAATCAGAGGAGCTCCTACGAGCAGTACTTC.

Many counts were recorded for this clonotype. The chain combines TRBV6-5 with TRBJ1-2, with D perhaps TRBD1 (5 bases). The germline CDR1 and CDR2 sequences are MNHEY and SVGAGI. CDR3 length: 16 amino acids. The germline V and J ends were trimmed by 5 bases and 4 bases, with 20 bases remaining between them. The CDR3 nucleotides are TGTGCCAGCAGTCCGGAGGGACCTACAACTTTCTATGGCTACACCTTC. Amino acid sequence: CASSPEGPTTFYGYTF.

This clonotype was detected only a few times. The V gene is TRBV7-2, the J gene TRBJ2-7; D unclear. Germline CDR1 reads SGHTA; CDR2 reads FQGNSA. V lost 6 bases, J lost 0 bases, and 6 bases lay in between. This CDR3 is built from 12 residues. The CDR3 is CASRAGSYEQYF. The DNA for the CDR3 is TGTGCCAGCAGGGCAGGCTCCTACGAGCAGTACTTC.

The chain joins TRBV25-1 to TRBJ1-1; possible D gene TRBD1, 5 bases. V dropped 2 bases and J dropped 1 base, with 11 bases sitting between them. Looked up from germline, CDR1 is MGHDK and CDR2 is SYGVNS. The CDR3 runs 15 residues. This chain's CDR3 is CASSEEPTANTEAFF. Written as DNA, the CDR3 is TGTGCCAGCAGTGAAGAGCCGACAGCGAACACTGAAGCTTTCTTT.

This clonotype has at least ten counts. This chain joins TRBV20-1 and TRBJ1-1; D remains unclear. Germline CDR1 DFQATT, CDR2 SNEGSKA (reference sequence). V lost 2 bases and J lost 3, with 10 bases in between. CDR3 length: 13 amino acids. This CDR3 is CSARSQAYTEAFF. In nucleotides, the CDR3 is TGCAGTGCTAGATCCCAGGCCTACACTGAAGCTTTCTTT.

This clonotype was detected many times. J is TRBJ1-1 and V is TRBV12-5; D is possibly TRBD1 (5 bases). Trimming stripped 1 base from V and 0 bases from J, with 6 bases between. This CDR3 has 14 residues. Germline V gene lookup returns CDR1 LGHNT and CDR2 FRNRAP. The DNA for the CDR3 is TGTGCTAGTGGTTTGGGGGGCCTGAACACTGAAGCTTTCTTT. It encodes CASGLGGLNTEAFF. Full variable domain (outside the CDR3, taken from reference TRBV12-5 and TRBJ1-1): DARVTQTPRHKVTEMGQEVTMRCQPILGHNTVFWYRQTMMQGLELLAYFRNRAPLDDSGMPKDRFSAEMPDATLATLKIQPSEPRDSAVYFCASGLGGLNTEAFFGQGTRLTVV.

This clonotype has a handful of counts. The rearrangement uses TRBV20-1 and TRBJ2-1; TRBD2 matches at 9 bases. The CDR3 covers 14 residues. CDR1 is DFQATT, CDR2 SNEGSKA, per germline (reference sequence). Trimming cost V 5 bases and J 6 bases; bases outside gene matches: 8. The CDR3 nucleotides are TGCAGTGCTCTGGTAGCGGGAGACCTCAATGAGCAGTTCTTC. Protein product: CSALVAGDLNEQFF.

This sequence joins TRBV6-2 or TRBV6-3 and TRBJ2-3, with D unresolved. V lost 4 bases to trimming and J lost 4 bases, with 12 bases between them. Germline CDR1 MNHEY, CDR2 SVGEGT. This CDR3 comprises 14 residues. CDR3 coding DNA: TGTGCCAGCAGTTTATGGGCTGCTGCAGATACGCAGTATTTT. This translates into CASSLWAAADTQYF.

Comments on this clonotype: A much larger clonotype is one base distant, so this may be a read error. As the CDR3 is not closed by the conserved phenylalanine or tryptophan, this likely results from a read error. V is TRBV29-1 and J is TRBJ2-1; D not certain. CDR1 is SQVTM, CDR2 ANQGSEA, per germline. The CDR3 length is 15 residues. Trimming pared 6 bases from V and 0 bases from J, leaving 15 bases between. The CDR3 DNA is TGCAGCGTCGTTATACTACCGAGCTCCTACAATGAGCAGTTCTAC. The encoded protein is CSVVILPSSYNEQFY.

This clonotype was seen many times. For the CDR3, the DNA is TGTGCCAGCAGTTTGGATCGGGGAGGATCTTACGAGCAGTACTTC. It yields the protein CASSLDRGGSYEQYF. This chain links TRBV27 with TRBJ2-7, with D possibly being TRBD2 (6 bases). From germline, CDR1 is MNHEY and CDR2 SMNVEV (reference sequence). Trimming pared 3 bases from V and 4 bases from J, leaving 16 bases between. CDR3 size: 15 residues.

This clonotype has ten or more counts. CDR3 sequence (DNA): TGTGCCAGCAGCCGGTCAGCGGGGGTAGGAGAGACCCAGTACTTC. Translated: CASSRSAGVGETQYF. The rearrangement joins TRBV7-3 to TRBJ2-5; TRBD2 agrees at 8 bases. Trimming cost V 5 bases and J 4 bases; bases outside gene matches: 9. From germline, CDR1 is SGHTA and CDR2 FQGTGA. CDR3 size: 15 residues.

The V gene is TRBV4-2, the J gene TRBJ2-5; 8 bases line up with TRBD1. The germline V gene encodes CDR1 LGHNA and CDR2 YNFKEQ. With V trimmed by 1 base and J by 5 bases, 9 bases remained unmatched. The CDR3 covers 16 residues. The CDR3 DNA reads as TGTGCCAGCAGCCAAGTTGACAGGGGATCAAAGGAGACCCAGTACTTC. It encodes CASSQVDRGSKETQYF.

This clonotype was detected ten times or more. In DNA, the CDR3 is TGCAGCGTTGAAGATGGGACAGGGTACTATGGCTACACCTTC. This sequence encodes CSVEDGTGYYGYTF. The chain joins TRBV29-1 to TRBJ1-2, with 9 bases fitting TRBD1. The germline CDR1 and CDR2 sequences are SQVTM and ANQGSEA. Trimming removed 0 bases from V and 3 bases from J; junction bases left unmatched: 2. The CDR3 extends over 14 amino acids.

This clonotype is a singleton in its sample. The CDR3 spells CASSLAGAGWRRETQYF. The CDR3 bases are TGTGCCAGCAGCCTAGCGGGGGCAGGTTGGAGGAGAGAGACCCAGTACTTC. This sequence joins TRBV28 and TRBJ2-5; 10 bases map to TRBD2. J was trimmed by 4 bases and V by 6 bases; bases with no gene match: 14. The CDR3 runs 17 residues. CDR1 and CDR2 (germline): MDHEN, SYDVKM.

The chain uses TRBV7-2 and TRBJ2-1; 9 bases match TRBD2. The CDR3 runs 16 residues. The germline V gene has CDR1 SGHTA and CDR2 FQGNSA. The trim removed 4 bases at V and 2 bases at J, leaving 6 bases unmatched. CDR3 region: CASSSLAGPPYNEQFF. The CDR3 DNA follows: TGTGCCAGCAGCTCTCTAGCGGGGCCCCCCTACAATGAGCAGTTCTTC. Looking up the rest from reference TRBV7-2 and TRBJ2-1 gives the full variable domain: GAGVSQSPSNKVTEKGKDVELRCDPISGHTALYWYRQSLGQGLEFLIYFQGNSAPDKSGLPSDRFSAERTGGSVSTLTIQRTQQEDSAVYLCASSSLAGPPYNEQFFGPGTRLTVL.

This chain links TRBV20-1 with TRBJ2-1, with D possibly matching TRBD1 (5 bases). The germline V and J ends were trimmed by 5 bases and 9 bases, with 17 bases remaining between them. The CDR3 length is 13 residues. The germline V gene has CDR1 DFQATT and CDR2 SNEGSKA (reference sequence). CDR3 in amino acids: CSAWAGQVSEQFF. For the CDR3, the DNA is TGCAGTGCTTGGGCAGGGCAGGTTAGTGAGCAGTTCTTC.

There are many counts of this clonotype. The chain has TRBV5-1 and TRBJ2-1; tentatively, D is TRBD2 (5 bases). Trimming shortened V by 0 bases and J by 7 bases, and 8 bases separated the two germline ends. The CDR3 spans 13 residues. Germline V CDR1 and CDR2: SGHRS, YFSETQ. CDR3 DNA sequence: TGCGCCAGCAGCTTGGGCGAGGGAAATGAGCAGTTCTTC. Translating it yields CASSLGEGNEQFF.

This clonotype was observed a handful of times. J is TRBJ1-4 and V is TRBV5-1; TRBD1 is a possible D gene (6 bases). The CDR3 sequence is 15 residues long. CDR1 and CDR2 (germline): SGHRS, YFSETQ. The V gene lost 3 bases and the J gene lost 5 bases, with 14 bases spanning the gap. DNA for the CDR3: TGCGCCAGCAGCTCTGACAGGTCGAGGAATGAAAAACTGTTTTTT. The encoded protein is CASSSDRSRNEKLFF.

This clonotype was seen ten or more times. The chain combines TRBV10-3 with TRBJ2-7; D is uncertain. The germline V gene encodes CDR1 ENHRY and CDR2 SYGVKD. V was pared by 5 bases and J by 3 bases, with 5 bases between. The CDR3 is 11 amino acids. CDR3 amino acids: CAISFRYEQYF. The CDR3 coding sequence is TGTGCCATCAGTTTCCGCTACGAGCAGTACTTC.

This clonotype appeared many times. The chain combines TRBV20-1 with TRBJ2-1, with a tentative D call TRBD1 (7 bases). CDR1 and CDR2 from the germline V gene are DFQATT and SNEGSKA (reference sequence). V gave up 2 bases and J gave up 5 bases, with 16 bases separating them. The CDR3 runs to 15 residues. CDR3 DNA: TGCAGTGCTAGATCCCGGGGCAGGGGGGACAATGAGCAGTTCTTC. This sequence encodes CSARSRGRGDNEQFF.

There are many counts of this clonotype. This chain links TRBV29-1 with TRBJ2-1, with D perhaps matching TRBD1 or TRBD2 (5 bases each). Trimming stripped 7 bases from V and 4 bases from J, with 20 bases between. CDR3 length: 15 amino acids. Germline loops: CDR1 SQVTM, CDR2 ANQGSEA. The CDR3 region is CSAAIGTTTYNEQFF. The CDR3 region has the DNA TGCAGCGCTGCAATCGGGACCACGACTTACAATGAGCAGTTCTTC.

This chain connects TRBV29-1 to TRBJ1-2; 9 positions match TRBD1. The length of the CDR3 is 13 residues. The trim removed 4 bases at V and 5 bases at J, leaving 5 bases unmatched. Germline V gene lookup returns CDR1 SQVTM and CDR2 ANQGSEA. For the CDR3, the DNA is TGCAGCGTTGGGAAGGGACAGGGATATGGCTACACCTTC. Translating gives CSVGKGQGYGYTF.

This clonotype was seen more than once but under ten times. The V gene is TRBV6-1, the J gene TRBJ2-1; D unresolved. There are 15 residues in the CDR3. The germline V gene encodes CDR1 MNHNS and CDR2 SASEGT. Deletions cut 4 bases from V and 2 bases from J, with 12 bases between. CDR3 DNA: TGTGCCAGCAGTGTCAATAGTCGGACCTACAATGAGCAGTTCTTC. Translated, it gives CASSVNSRTYNEQFF.

The genes are TRBV28 and TRBJ2-3; no clear D gene. Trimming removed 3 bases from V and 4 bases from J, with 8 bases in between. The CDR3 is 13 amino acids. The germline V gene encodes CDR1 MDHEN and CDR2 SYDVKM. This chain's CDR3 is CASSLYEADTQYF. As DNA, the CDR3 is TGTGCCAGCAGTTTGTACGAGGCAGATACGCAGTATTTT. Full variable domain (rest looked up from reference TRBV28 and TRBJ2-3): DVKVTQSSRYLVKRTGEKVFLECVQDMDHENMFWYRQDPGLGLRLIYFSYDVKMKEKGDIPEGYSVSREKKERFSLILESASTNQTSMYLCASSLYEADTQYFGPGTRLTVL.